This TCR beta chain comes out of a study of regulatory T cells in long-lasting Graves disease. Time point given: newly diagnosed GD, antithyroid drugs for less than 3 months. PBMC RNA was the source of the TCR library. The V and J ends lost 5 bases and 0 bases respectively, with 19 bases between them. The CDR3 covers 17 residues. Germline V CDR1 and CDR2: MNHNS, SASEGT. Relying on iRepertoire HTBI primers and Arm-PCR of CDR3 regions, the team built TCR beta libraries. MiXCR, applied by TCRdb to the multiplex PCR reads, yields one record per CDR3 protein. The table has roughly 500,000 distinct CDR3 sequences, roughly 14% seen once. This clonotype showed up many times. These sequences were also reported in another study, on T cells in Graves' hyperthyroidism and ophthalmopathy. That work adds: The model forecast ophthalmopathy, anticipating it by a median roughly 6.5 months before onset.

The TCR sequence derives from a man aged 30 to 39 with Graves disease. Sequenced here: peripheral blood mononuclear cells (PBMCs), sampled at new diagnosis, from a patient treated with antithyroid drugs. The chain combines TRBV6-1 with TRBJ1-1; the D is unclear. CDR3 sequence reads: CASSPTARRVMNTEAFF. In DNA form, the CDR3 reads TGTGCCAGCAGTCCCACGGCGAGAAGAGTTATGAACACTGAAGCTTTCTTT.